This TCR beta chain was documented in a study of post-analysis software for immune sequencing data. The CDR3 covers 16 residues. Looked up from germline, CDR1 is SEHNR and CDR2 is FQNEAQ (reference sequence). V was trimmed by 2 bases and J by 3 bases, leaving 15 bases between them. Each TCR beta cDNA library carried unique molecular identifiers. MiXCR, run by TCRdb on the PCR reads, gives a single entry per CDR3 protein. The repertoire holds hundreds of thousands of distinct CDR3 sequences, more than 50% seen once, with over 9% in the top ten. Study-wide results and limits: Compared with controls, patients had more of five TRBV segments, including TRBV5-6, TRBV5-1 and TRBV20-1.

This clonotype came up a few times. What it recognizes is unknown. This TCR derives from a girl aged 2-9 years with multiple sclerosis. The material sequenced was blood. The chain uses TRBV7-9 and TRBJ2-3, with a tentative D call TRBD2 (6 bases). The CDR3 loop is CASSLTLGGPTDTQYF. CDR3 bases: TGTGCCAGCAGCTTAACTCTCGGGGGTCCGACAGATACGCAGTATTTT.